These 10 T cell receptor beta chains were sequenced from one sample in a study of human T cells and chemical hapten exposure. The time point was: patch test 1, 2 weeks after DPC sensitization. Noted treatment: therapeutic diphenylcyclopropenone sensitization with weekly scalp DPC. In TCRdb, the RACE reads were re-called with MiXCR into one record per CDR3 protein. Of 100,000 or so distinct CDR3 sequences in the sample, approximately 11% were seen once. The sequenced sample was whole blood, obtained in connection with sensitization to the hapten diphenylcyclopropenone (DPC). Receptors originate from a woman aged 40 to 55 with alopecia areata. Some clones in this sample may be carry-over from other donors' samples.

This clonotype was detected many times. The chain is built from TRBV9 and TRBJ1-1; no reliable D call. This CDR3 is built from 14 residues. With 3 bases removed from V and 0 bases from J, the gap between germline ends came to 9 bases. Germline CDR1 and CDR2: SGDLS and YYNGEE. The CDR3, as DNA: TGTGCCAGCAGCGCCACAGTCATGAACACTGAAGCTTTCTTT. Translated: CASSATVMNTEAFF.

The genes are TRBV5-4 and TRBJ2-4, with D perhaps given as TRBD1 or TRBD2 (6 bases each). Germline CDR1 reads SGHNT; CDR2 reads YYREEE (reference sequence). The CDR3 has 16 residues. Trimming pared 0 bases from V and 0 bases from J, leaving 10 bases between. The CDR3 sequence: CASSLGGAPAKNIQYF. CDR3 nucleotide sequence: TGTGCCAGCAGCTTGGGGGGGGCCCCAGCCAAAAACATTCAGTACTTC.

This clonotype was found many times. The rearrangement links TRBV30 to TRBJ2-2; D unresolved. Trimming took off 3 bases at V and 5 bases at J, with 19 bases between the two ends. The CDR3 loop spans 16 amino acids. The V gene's germline CDR1 is GTSNPN and CDR2 SVGIG (reference sequence). The CDR3 region is CAWSGSPSRKTGELFF. CDR3 bases: TGTGCCTGGAGCGGTAGCCCCAGTCGTAAGACCGGGGAGCTGTTTTTT.

The V and J genes are TRBV9 and TRBJ2-2, with 7 bases fitting TRBD1. The CDR3 has 16 residues. With 4 bases clipped from V and 7 bases from J, the junction kept 13 bases outside the gene matches. Germline V gives CDR1 SGDLS, CDR2 YYNGEE. The CDR3 DNA reads TGTGCCAGCAGCCCGGGACAGTTGTCGAACTTCGGGGAGCTGTTTTTT. Its translation is CASSPGQLSNFGELFF.

Many counts were recorded for this clonotype. The rearrangement links TRBV30 to TRBJ2-7; D is undetermined. CDR3 length: 10 amino acids. V was shortened by 2 bases and J by 5 bases, with 4 bases between the two germline ends. Germline V gives CDR1 GTSNPN, CDR2 SVGIG (reference sequence). CDR3 DNA sequence: TGTGCCTGGAGTAGGAACGAGCAGTACTTC. This encodes CAWSRNEQYF.

The chain carries TRBV6-1 and TRBJ2-7; unclear D gene. The CDR3 loop spans 12 amino acids. Trimming took 6 bases from V and 0 from J, leaving 6 bases between them. Looked up from germline, CDR1 is MNHNS and CDR2 is SASEGT. The CDR3: CASRQSSYEQYF. For the CDR3, the DNA is TGTGCCAGCAGACAGAGCTCCTACGAGCAGTACTTC.

This clonotype has at least ten counts. The chain joins TRBV20-1 to TRBJ2-5, with TRBD2 identical over 13 bases. Per the germline V gene, CDR1 is DFQATT and CDR2 is SNEGSKA (reference sequence). This CDR3 has 16 residues. V gave up 3 bases and J gave up 5 bases; unmatched junction bases: 9. The DNA for the CDR3 is TGCAGTGCTAGGAAGGGACTAGCGGGAAATCAGGAGACCCAGTACTTC. Its translation: CSARKGLAGNQETQYF.

This clonotype appeared a few times. This chain uses TRBV30 with TRBJ1-4; D call uncertain. The germline V gene encodes CDR1 GTSNPN and CDR2 SVGIG (reference sequence). V was trimmed by 0 bases and J by 7 bases, leaving 18 bases between them. The CDR3 is 16 residues long. The CDR3 DNA reads as TGTGCCTGGAGTGTCGAAGGTTTTCTTGGGAGTGAAAAACTGTTTTTT. Translating gives CAWSVEGFLGSEKLFF. Based on the CDR3 plus reference TRBV30 and TRBJ1-4, the full variable domain is SQTIHQWPATLVQPVGSPLSLECTVEGTSNPNLYWYRQAAGRGLQLLFYSVGIGQISSEVPQNLSASRPQDRQFILSSKKLLLSDSGFYLCAWSVEGFLGSEKLFFGSGTQLSVL.

This clonotype was picked up many times. The chain is built from TRBV6-5 and TRBJ1-1; tentatively, D is TRBD1 (5 bases). The CDR3 runs 14 residues. Germline CDR1 is MNHEY and CDR2 is SVGAGI. The V end was cut by 5 bases, the J end by 4 bases, with 14 bases between. CDR3 in amino acids: CASSAGTKSTEAFF. CDR3 nucleotide sequence: TGTGCCAGCAGTGCCGGGACTAAGAGCACTGAAGCTTTCTTT.

There are many counts of this clonotype. The chain uses TRBV12-3 or TRBV12-4 and TRBJ2-7; D is unresolved. This CDR3 has 12 residues. With 3 bases removed from V and 10 bases from J, the gap between germline ends came to 13 bases. The CDR3 DNA is TGTGCCAGCAGTTTTGACCGCGTGCTTCAGTACTTC. Protein sequence: CASSFDRVLQYF.